The present T cell receptor (beta chain) was sequenced within a study of blood T cell repertoires in COVID-19. At the level of the study: Acute-phase and convalescent COVID-19 samples originated in the United States, Italy and Spain. From T cells, B-cell-depleted T cells, or PBMCs came the material, which was cDNA or gDNA.

CDR1 and CDR2 (germline): SGHDT, YYEEEE. V was shortened by 0 bases and J by 1 base, with 10 bases between the two germline ends. The CDR3 sequence is 15 residues long. The protocol was immunoSEQ multiplex PCR, while the TCRdb copy is restricted to in-frame clones and leaves out a portion. Among roughly 230,000 clones listed, around four fifths were seen once. The rearrangement uses TRBV5-6 and TRBJ2-5, with a tentative D call TRBD1 (5 bases). The origin of this receptor is a woman in her sixties with active or convalescent COVID-19. Sequences were obtained from peripheral blood. The CDR3 region is CASSLGIQGQETQYF. The CDR3 DNA follows: TGTGCCAGCAGCTTGGGAATCCAGGGCCAAGAGACCCAGTACTTC.